Below are 21 T cell receptor beta chains sequenced from a single sample in a study of T cell responses to AZD1222 COVID-19 vaccine. Assay used: immunoSEQ multiplex PCR; TCRdb lists only in-frame clones, some missing. The repertoire holds about 180,000 clones, 87% seen once, with 2.6% in the top ten. The sequencing here drew on peripheral blood, taken on day 0 of AZD1222 vaccination. These receptors were obtained from an adult in good health.

V gene TRBV5-5 combines with J gene TRBJ2-7; D remains ambiguous. The CDR3 length is 12 residues. V shed 3 bases and J shed 6 bases, with 10 bases lying between them. Germline lookup yields CDR1 SGHKS and CDR2 YYEKEE (reference sequence). The CDR3 loop is CASSSQWVEQYF. Written as DNA, the CDR3 is TGTGCCAGCAGCTCTCAGTGGGTCGAGCAGTACTTC.

A single count supports this clone. The chain joins TRBV7-9 to TRBJ2-5, with D possibly being TRBD2 (6 bases). The CDR3 totals 16 residues. Germline V gene sequence: CDR1 SEHNR, CDR2 FQNEAQ (reference sequence). V lost 5 bases and J 3 bases, leaving 19 bases between the germline ends. CDR3 region: CASSISWREEEETQYF. The CDR3 DNA reads TGTGCCAGCAGCATTTCATGGCGGGAAGAAGAAGAGACCCAGTACTTC.

DNA of the CDR3: TGTGCCAGCAGATCAAAAGGGGTAGGTTCACCCCTCCACTTT. Residues: CASRSKGVGSPLHF. The chain carries TRBV27 and TRBJ1-6; maybe TRBD1 (5 bases). CDR3 length: 14 amino acids. V was trimmed by 6 bases and J by 9 bases, leaving 15 bases between them. CDR1 and CDR2 from the germline V gene are MNHEY and SMNVEV (reference sequence).

The chain joins TRBV11-3 to TRBJ2-2, with 8 bases fitting TRBD2. The CDR3 covers 16 residues. V lost 1 base and J lost 7; bases outside the gene matches: 8. Germline-derived CDR1 and CDR2 are SGHNT and YENEEA. CDR3 bases: TGTGCCAGCAGCTTAGGCTTAGCGGGAAATCTCGGGGAGCTGTTTTTT. Protein: CASSLGLAGNLGELFF.

The V and J genes are TRBV12-3 or TRBV12-4 and TRBJ1-4; D gene unclear. V was cut by 6 bases and J by 8 bases, with 13 bases left in between. The CDR3 extends over 13 amino acids. The CDR3 coding sequence is TGTGCCAGCAGCCGCGTTTCGTACGAAAAACTGTTTTTT. The encoded protein is CASSRVSYEKLFF.

The chain links TRBV27 to TRBJ1-2, with unresolved D. Trimming removed 2 bases at V and 5 bases at J, with 21 bases between. The CDR3 is 17 amino acids. Per germline, CDR1 MNHEY and CDR2 SMNVEV (reference sequence). Here the CDR3 reads CASSLSLVGVLEYGYTF. The CDR3 bases are TGTGCCAGCAGTTTAAGTCTGGTCGGGGTTCTTGAGTATGGCTACACCTTC.

The chain couples TRBV2 to TRBJ1-2; no reliable D call. Germline lookup yields CDR1 SNHLY and CDR2 FYNNEI. V lost 0 bases and J lost 4, with 12 bases in between. The CDR3 sequence is 15 residues long. For the CDR3, the DNA is TGTGCCAGCAGTGAAGCCAGGCATTCGCTCTATGGCTACACCTTC. As protein: CASSEARHSLYGYTF. The entire variable domain, with the rest obtained from reference TRBV2 and TRBJ1-2, is as follows: EPEVTQTPSHQVTQMGQEVILRCVPISNHLYFYWYRQILGQKVEFLVSFYNNEISEKSEIFDDQFSVERPDGSNFTLKIRSTKLEDSAMYFCASSEARHSLYGYTFGSGTRLTVV.

The V call is TRBV30, the J call TRBJ1-5; D might be TRBD1 (5 bases). This CDR3 has 13 amino acids. Trimming removed 5 bases from V and 1 base from J, with 9 bases in between. CDR1 GTSNPN and CDR2 SVGIG come from the germline V gene (reference sequence). In DNA form, the CDR3 reads TGTGCCTGGGGGGCAGGGAGCAATCAGCCCCAGCATTTT. Translation gives CAWGAGSNQPQHF.

This clone came up once. V usage is TRBV3-1 (or the pseudogene TRBV3-2) and J usage is TRBJ1-3; TRBD1 agrees at 7 bases. Germline values: CDR1 LGHDT, CDR2 YNNKEL (reference sequence). The CDR3 has 15 residues. The V segment lost 4 bases and the J segment 0 bases; nucleotides outside the gene matches: 3. This CDR3 reads CASSLRTGSGNTIYF. The DNA for the CDR3 is TGTGCCAGCAGCCTACGGACAGGCTCTGGAAACACCATATATTTT.

The genes are TRBV4-1 and TRBJ2-7, with a weak D call TRBD2 (5 bases). CDR3 length: 16 amino acids. Germline values: CDR1 MGHRA, CDR2 YSYEKL. V dropped 1 base and J dropped 3 bases, with 16 bases sitting between them. As DNA, the CDR3 is TGCGCCAGCAGCCAAGTGGGCCTAGCCGGCGACTACGAGCAGTACTTC. Translating gives CASSQVGLAGDYEQYF.

V gene TRBV2 combines with J gene TRBJ2-5, with 9 positions matching TRBD2. The CDR3 extends over 16 amino acids. Germline V gives CDR1 SNHLY, CDR2 FYNNEI. V shed 6 bases and J 5 bases; nucleotides not matched to a gene: 13. Here the CDR3 DNA reads TGTGCCAGCAGGGGGACCGGGACTAGCTCTGGTGAGACCCAGTACTTC. Its translation is CASRGTGTSSGETQYF.

The V and J genes are TRBV6-2 or TRBV6-3 and TRBJ1-1; D perhaps matches TRBD1 (5 bases). The CDR3 contains 15 residues. The V and J ends lost 4 bases and 1 base respectively, with 13 bases between them. Germline V gene lookup returns CDR1 MNHEY and CDR2 SVGEGT. The CDR3 region has the DNA TGTGCCAGCAGTTCTCCAGGGTCGGCGAACACTGAAGCTTTCTTT. Protein sequence: CASSSPGSANTEAFF.

V gene TRBV3-1 (or the pseudogene TRBV3-2) combines with J gene TRBJ1-2; TRBD1 might be the D (6 bases). V dropped 1 base and J dropped 6 bases, with 18 bases sitting between them. Germline V gene sequence: CDR1 LGHDT, CDR2 YNNKEL (reference sequence). This CDR3 comprises 16 residues. The CDR3 protein is CASSQVLQGPSDGYTF. The CDR3 bases are TGTGCCAGCAGCCAAGTCCTCCAGGGGCCGTCGGATGGCTACACCTTC.

A note on this clone: A junction boundary mismatches the germline segment, possibly from a read error. The chain links TRBV3-1 (or the pseudogene TRBV3-2) to TRBJ1-1, with a tentative D call TRBD1 (5 bases). The CDR3 loop spans 18 amino acids. Germline values: CDR1 LGHDT, CDR2 YNNKEL (reference sequence). CDR3 residues: CASNQAAGPTRGNTEAFF. The CDR3 bases are TGTGCCAGCAACCAAGCCGCCGGGCCCACGAGGGGAAACACTGAAGCTTTCTTT.

The V gene is TRBV11-2, the J gene TRBJ2-7; 10 bases fit TRBD1. With V trimmed by 0 bases and J by 5 bases, 7 bases remained unmatched. Per germline, CDR1 SGHAT and CDR2 FQNNGV. The CDR3 loop spans 16 amino acids. The CDR3 region is CASSLDRQGARNEQYF. In nucleotides, the CDR3 is TGTGCCAGCAGCTTAGATCGACAGGGGGCGCGCAACGAGCAGTACTTC.

The V call is TRBV5-1, the J call TRBJ2-7; possibly TRBD1 or TRBD2 for D (6 bases each). The V and J ends lost 4 bases and 0 bases respectively, with 14 bases between them. The V gene's germline CDR1 is SGHRS and CDR2 YFSETQ. The CDR3 loop spans 15 amino acids. The CDR3 nucleotides read TGCGCCAGCAGCCCACGGGGGCCGGGCTCCTACGAGCAGTACTTC. Translating gives CASSPRGPGSYEQYF.

V is TRBV6-2 or TRBV6-3 and J is TRBJ2-3; 8 bases map to TRBD1. CDR1 and CDR2 from the germline V gene are MNHEY and SVGEGT. Losses at the gene ends were 4 bases for V and 2 bases for J; bases not matched to a gene: 5. CDR3 size: 15 residues. The CDR3 DNA reads as TGTGCCAGCAGTTTCCGGGACAGGACCACAGATACGCAGTATTTT. Its protein is CASSFRDRTTDTQYF.

J is TRBJ2-7 and V is TRBV7-2; 7 nucleotides match TRBD1. Per germline, CDR1 SGHTA and CDR2 FQGNSA. V dropped 3 bases and J dropped 6; count of bases not matched to a gene: 8. The CDR3 has 14 amino acids. For the CDR3, the DNA is TGTGCCAGCAGCTTTACAGGGGTTTTAGGCGAGCAGTACTTC. It translates to CASSFTGVLGEQYF.

This sequence joins TRBV19 and TRBJ1-3; a possible D gene is TRBD1 (5 bases). The germline gives CDR1 LNHDA, CDR2 SQIVND (reference sequence). Trimming stripped 8 bases from V and 0 bases from J, with 14 bases between. This CDR3 is built from 15 residues. CDR3 residues: CASGRTKSSGNTIYF. In DNA, the CDR3 is TGTGCCAGTGGCAGGACAAAAAGCTCTGGAAACACCATATATTTT.

J is TRBJ1-5 and V is TRBV6-5; perhaps TRBD1 as D (5 bases). Per germline, CDR1 MNHEY and CDR2 SVGAGI. This CDR3 is 15 amino acids long. The V end was cut by 6 bases, the J end by 4 bases, with 16 bases between. CDR3 DNA: TGTGCCAGCAGAAGGGAGGGGCGGGGGAATCAGCCCCAGCATTTT. Translated: CASRREGRGNQPQHF.

This chain uses TRBV11-3 with TRBJ2-5; D uncertain. Germline V lookup: CDR1 SGHNT, CDR2 YENEEA. The CDR3 contains 14 residues. V gave up 4 bases and J gave up 5 bases, with 14 bases separating them. The CDR3 coding sequence is TGTGCCAGCAGCTGGAAACGGGCCCGGGAGACCCAGTACTTC. Translating gives CASSWKRARETQYF.